This T cell receptor (beta chain) was recorded in a study of cytomegalovirus exposure and HLA in healthy donors. Study context: In an early release, HLA-typed donors contributed some 80 million unique TCR sequences.

CDR3 size: 15 residues. Germline V gene data show CDR1 as MNHEY and CDR2 as SVGAGI. Of note for this clone: Its specificity is unknown. A far more abundant clone sits one base away, making this likely a read error.

Broader study findings: Confirmation in vitro established that three CMV-associated chains were specific for CMV antigens. Productive status was seen about 87% or about 30% of the time for most TCR beta V segments in an earlier analysis. Among the sequence variants, a highly shared cluster was likely an artifact of sequencing.

The PCR was carried out with 60 Vbeta primers and 13 Jbeta primers. Sequenced by immunoSEQ multiplex PCR; TCRdb stores in-frame clones only, minus some. This table has under 170,000 clones, 79% appearing once. The chain joins TRBV6-5 to TRBJ2-7, with D perhaps TRBD1 (5 bases). This clonotype was obtained from a man in his fifties in good health and CMV-seropositive. Input material: PBMCs. This chain's CDR3 is CASRYGDSSIYEQYF. The CDR3 nucleotides are TGTGCCAGCCGTTACGGTGACAGTTCAATCTACGAGCAGTACTTC.